The rows below give T cell receptor beta chains drawn from one sample of a study of cytomegalovirus exposure and HLA in healthy donors. The data were produced by immunoSEQ multiplex PCR, yet TCRdb's version contains in-frame clones alone and is incomplete. The sample lists 150,000 or so clones, roughly 81% occurring once. Sequencing was carried out using PBMCs. The receptor set was obtained from a woman between 18 and 30 years old in good health and CMV-seronegative. Both conserved end residues are part of each CDR3. The D gene is left open where the match is weak. A row's size may be missing; if present it is once, few, many or a size class.

size,J,D,V,DNA,CDR3
once,TRBJ1-1,NA,TRBV27,TGTGCCAGCAGTTTGGGGGGACCCTCTCGCGGGAACACTGAAGCTTTCTTT,CASSLGGPSRGNTEAFF
NA,TRBJ2-7,NA,TRBV7-9,TGTGCCAGCAGCGCAGTCACCTACGAGCAGTACTTC,CASSAVTYEQYF
NA,TRBJ1-1,NA,TRBV12-5,TGTGCTAGTGGCCTATGGGGGGATTCTGAAGCTTTCTTT,CASGLWGDSEAFF
NA,TRBJ1-2,TRBD1,TRBV4-3,TGCGCCAGCAGCCAAGTTGGGACAGGGGATGGCTACACCTTC,CASSQVGTGDGYTF
NA,TRBJ2-7,NA,TRBV25-1,TGTGCCAGCAGTGATGTAGCGACCTACGAGCAGTACTTC,CASSDVATYEQYF
NA,TRBJ2-3,TRBD2,TRBV29-1,TGCAGCGTTGCGGGACTAGCGGGGTCCGCGGATACGCAGTATTTT,CSVAGLAGSADTQYF
NA,TRBJ2-7,NA,TRBV5-4,TGTGCCAGCAGCTTGGGAGGTGGGGAGCAGTACTTC,CASSLGGGEQYF
NA,TRBJ1-2,NA,TRBV19,TGTGCCGCCACCCCGGGAAAGGGTAACTATGGCTACACCTTC,CAATPGKGNYGYTF
NA,TRBJ2-7,TRBD1,TRBV5-1,TGCGCCAGCACCCCGTATGGGGACAGGGGGCCCTACGAGCAGTACTTC,CASTPYGDRGPYEQYF
NA,TRBJ1-2,NA,TRBV2,TGTGCCAGCAGTCGGGCCTACCGGGAGTATGGCTACACCTTC,CASSRAYREYGYTF
NA,TRBJ1-5,TRBD1,TRBV15,TGTGCCACCAGCAGAGGGACAGGGCAATATAGCAATCAGCCCCAGCATTTT,CATSRGTGQYSNQPQHF
NA,TRBJ1-1,NA,TRBV10-3,TGTGCCATCAGTGAGTCGGGGGGGAGGGGCACTGAAGCTTTCTTT,CAISESGGRGTEAFF
NA,TRBJ2-7,NA,TRBV7-2,TGTGCCAGCAGCTTAGACCCTGCGGGGTCCTCCTACGAGCAGTACTTC,CASSLDPAGSSYEQYF
NA,TRBJ1-2,TRBD1,TRBV6-4,TGTGCCAGCCTAAGAAGAAGAACCGGGACAGGGGGCAACTATGGCTACACCTTC,CASLRRRTGTGGNYGYTF
few,TRBJ2-7,NA,TRBV6-6,TGTGCCAGCAGACAACGCTCCTACGAGCAGTACTTC,CASRQRSYEQYF
NA,TRBJ2-7,NA,TRBV7-2,TGTGCCAGCAGGGATTCCGGGGGTCGGGAGCAGTACTTC,CASRDSGGREQYF
NA,TRBJ2-1,NA,TRBV9,TGTGCCAGCTCGATTCAGGGGTCGACCTACAATGAGCAGTTCTTC,CASSIQGSTYNEQFF
NA,TRBJ2-7,TRBD2,TRBV7-9,TGTGCCAGCAGCCCCCGGGGTGCTACTAGCGACAGTCACGAGCAGTACTTC,CASSPRGATSDSHEQYF
NA,TRBJ2-5,NA,TRBV6-5,TGTGCCAGCAGCCGCGGGACTCCAATCCAAGAGACCCAGTACTTC,CASSRGTPIQETQYF
NA,TRBJ2-7,NA,TRBV6-5,TGTGCCAGCAGTTACCGACGGAAGGGGCTCGAGCAGTACTTC,CASSYRRKGLEQYF
NA,TRBJ1-2,TRBD1,TRBV4-1,TGCGCCAGCAGCCCCGTGAGGACAGGGGGAAATGGCTACACCTTC,CASSPVRTGGNGYTF
few,TRBJ1-5,NA,TRBV28,TGTGCCAGCACCCCGGCGACAGTCGTCTTTGGGCCCCAGCATTTT,CASTPATVVFGPQHF
few,TRBJ1-1,TRBD1,TRBV6-5,TGTGCCAGCAGACCCGGGACAGGTCTAGAAGCTTTCTTT,CASRPGTGLEAFF
NA,TRBJ2-5,TRBD2,TRBV5-4,TGTGCCAGCAGCTTCGGGGTCGCGGGGGGGCCGGGGGAGACCCAGTACTTC,CASSFGVAGGPGETQYF
NA,TRBJ2-7,NA,TRBV6-5,TGTGCCAGCAGACCGGGATCCTCCTACGAGCAGTACTTC,CASRPGSSYEQYF
NA,TRBJ2-1,NA,TRBV19,TGTGCCAGTAGGTCAGGGGCCTCCTACAATGAGCAGTTCTTC,CASRSGASYNEQFF
NA,TRBJ1-5,NA,TRBV28,TGTGCCTCCTGGGGGCAGGTCCATCAGCCCCAGCATTTT,CASWGQVHQPQHF
NA,TRBJ2-5,NA,TRBV11-3,TGTGCCAGCAGCTCCCGGACAGAGCCGGGGGAGACCCAGTACTTC,CASSSRTEPGETQYF
NA,TRBJ2-7,TRBD1,TRBV7-3,TGTGCCAGCAGCGCCGGACAGGCGGATGAGCAGTACTTC,CASSAGQADEQYF
NA,TRBJ1-6,TRBD1,TRBV5-1,TGCGCCAGCAGCCCGACAGGGCATGACTATAATTCACCCCTCCACTTT,CASSPTGHDYNSPLHF
NA,TRBJ2-2,TRBD1,TRBV7-8,TGTGCCAGCAGCTTACCCGGACAGGGAATCACCGGGGAGCTGTTTTTT,CASSLPGQGITGELFF
NA,TRBJ2-5,TRBD2,TRBV5-4,TGTGCCAGCAGCTTTGGTAGCGGGAGGGCCGGGGAGACCCAGTACTTC,CASSFGSGRAGETQYF
NA,TRBJ1-6,NA,TRBV11-2,TGTGCCAGTTGGGCGGGGCCCACCAATTCACCCCTCCACTTT,CASWAGPTNSPLHF
NA,TRBJ1-2,NA,TRBV7-3,TGTGCCAGCAGCCAGGGGCGGCAGAACTATGGCTACACCTTC,CASSQGRQNYGYTF